This entry concerns a single T cell receptor beta chain. Its target antigen remains unknown. No much larger clonotype is one base removed from it; base qualities were not supplied. This specimen comes from a study of human T cells and chemical hapten exposure (dated by TCRdb to the early 2020s). Study-wide context: For sensitization, 2% DPC in acetone was applied to a 2 cm by 2 cm area of upper inner arm skin. Libraries were pooled for sequencing, and per-sample TCR yields varied mainly because of small differences in library volumes within the pool. Twenty-nine alopecia patients gave blood for TCR sequencing at one to four time points (pre-sensitization, 2, 6 and 24 weeks). In alopecia patients, the study followed how the peripheral blood TCR repertoire changed in vivo over primary and secondary sensitization to diphenylcyclopropenone (DPC), a hapten. Patch testing was done on the upper back using Finn chambers containing 0.01% DPC, and results were scored after 6 days according to International Contact Dermatitis Research Group standards. Weekly therapeutic DPC doses were additionally applied to the scalp of patients throughout the roughly 24-week study period. Most of the patients in the cohort were female, and the cohort covered alopecia areata with under or over 50% scalp involvement, alopecia totalis and alopecia universalis. Blood samples were taken from patients before sensitization (week 0) and at 2, 6 and about 24 weeks after DPC sensitization.

In light of the paper, this sample's time point label describes: patch test 3, about 24 weeks after DPC sensitization. This specimen's treatment or condition label, interpreted: therapeutic diphenylcyclopropenone sensitization with weekly scalp DPC. Blood at each patch-test visit was drawn before the patch test was applied. Patients were considered eligible if aged 18 to 70, diagnosed with alopecia and deemed suitable for DPC therapy, and patients were excluded if pregnant. Total RNA was extracted from unfractionated whole blood collected in Tempus Blood RNA tubes. Results the study describes overall, beyond this receptor: The number of TCRs above 1 in 1000 frequency did not change with DPC sensitization; there was no evidence of global repertoire structure alterations. Alopecia, a presumed autoimmune disease, was present in all patients, so the immune response of the patients might differ from that of healthy individuals. Expanded TCRs formed significantly more large CDR3 similarity clusters than pre-sensitization or healthy control sets, consistent with antigen-driven responses. Repeated subsampling changed both the strength of the expansion versus patch-test correlation and the threshold at which the correlation became significant. Patch test score correlated positively with the number of PT1 expanded TCRs, reaching significance at thresholds 8, 16 and 32 but not at 4.

Libraries were prepared through RACE. The sequencer listed for this sample is NextSeq 500. During library preparation, unique molecular identifiers were attached to individual cDNA molecules so that TCRs could be counted quantitatively and reproducibly. From each blood RNA sample, both TCR alpha and TCR beta chains were sequenced. Per the source publication's procedure: The median number of TCRs per sample was approximately 96,000, ranging from 23,224 to 690,600. V, J and CDR3 annotation of the TCR reads was carried out using the Decombinator software suite. For PS versus PT1 abundance plots, all samples were subsampled to the same number of TCRs (28,000). Expanded TCRs were defined as absent before sensitization and observed at least eight times at the 2-week time point. TCRdb trimmed public reads at Q25 via fastp, called clones via MiXCR and kept in-frame beta chains. For every CDR3 protein sequence, its rows merge into one entry that carries the most common genes and DNA. These V and J calls originate from TCRdb's pipeline instead of the authors' own analysis. For this sample the table gives about 190,000 distinct CDR3 sequences, of which more than 20% were detected only once. Of the sample, about 2.3% falls within the top ten clones.

The cysteine opens and the phenylalanine closes a CDR3 of 18 amino acids. Only CDR3 DNA remains: 54 bases, in frame from the first base. The germline V gene sets CDR1 to SGHVS and CDR2 to FQNEAQ. V lost 2 bases and J lost 5 bases, and the count of bases not matched to a germline gene is 11. The sequences come from whole blood, collected in connection with sensitization to the hapten diphenylcyclopropenone (DPC). This TCR was recovered from a woman aged 35 to 49 with alopecia areata. Some clones in this sample may be carry-over from other donors' samples. The chain links TRBV7-8 with TRBJ2-3, and TRBD2 matches 12 of the central bases. CDR3 region: CASSLRALAGGSKDTQYF. The DNA sequence is TGTGCCAGCAGCTTAAGAGCCCTAGCGGGGGGGTCGAAAGATACGCAGTATTTT. With all but the CDR3 taken from the reference TRBV7-8 and TRBJ2-3 genes, the full variable domain is: GAGVSQSPRYKVAKRGQDVALRCDPISGHVSLFWYQQALGQGPEFLTYFQNEAQLDKSGLPSDRFFAERPEGSVSTLKIQRTQQEDSAVYLCASSLRALAGGSKDTQYFGPGTRLTVL.